The clone carrying this T cell receptor (beta chain) appeared a single time. This specimen belongs to a study of cytomegalovirus exposure and HLA in healthy donors. Study information: A prior analysis found fewer than 120 million unique TCR beta sequences from roughly 180 million T cells.

From germline, CDR1 is SGHRS and CDR2 YFSETQ. Trimming at V came to 3 bases and at J to 4 bases, leaving 7 bases not matched to a gene. The CDR3 is 15 residues long. In the PCR, 60 Vbeta and 13 Jbeta primers were used. TCRdb's copy holds only in-frame clones and misses some; the assay was immunoSEQ multiplex PCR. The sample includes about 120,000 clones, 70% to 85% of them seen just once. This receptor was taken from a human donor in good health. Source material: PBMCs. The chain uses TRBV5-1 and TRBJ1-1, with 9 positions matching TRBD1. CDR3: CASSSGGQGPTEAFF. The CDR3 nucleotides read TGCGCCAGCAGCTCGGGGGGACAGGGTCCCACTGAAGCTTTCTTT.